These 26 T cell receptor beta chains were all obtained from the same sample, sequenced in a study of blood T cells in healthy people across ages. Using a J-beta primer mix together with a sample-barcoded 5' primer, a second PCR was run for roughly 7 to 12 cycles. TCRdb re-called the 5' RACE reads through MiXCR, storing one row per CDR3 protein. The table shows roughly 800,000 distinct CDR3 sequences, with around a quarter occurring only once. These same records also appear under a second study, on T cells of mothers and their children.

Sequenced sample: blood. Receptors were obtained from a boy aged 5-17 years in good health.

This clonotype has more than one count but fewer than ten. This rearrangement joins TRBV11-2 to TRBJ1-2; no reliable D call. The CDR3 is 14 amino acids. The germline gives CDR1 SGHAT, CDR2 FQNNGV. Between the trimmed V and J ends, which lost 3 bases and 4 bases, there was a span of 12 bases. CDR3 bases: TGTGCCAGCAGCTTTGCCCTCTCCCGCTATGGCTACACCTTC. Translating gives CASSFALSRYGYTF.

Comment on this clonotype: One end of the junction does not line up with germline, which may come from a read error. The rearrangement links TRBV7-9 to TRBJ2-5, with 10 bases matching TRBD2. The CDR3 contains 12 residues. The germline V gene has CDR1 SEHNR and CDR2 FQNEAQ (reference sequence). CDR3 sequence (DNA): TGTGCCAGCAGCCCTAGCGGGGGTTGGGAGTTCTTC. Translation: CASSPSGGWEFF.

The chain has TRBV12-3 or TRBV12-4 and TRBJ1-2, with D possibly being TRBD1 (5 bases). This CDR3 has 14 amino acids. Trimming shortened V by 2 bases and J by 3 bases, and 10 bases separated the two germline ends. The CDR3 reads CASSLPGQDYGYTF. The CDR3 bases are TGTGCCAGCAGTTTACCGGGGCAGGACTATGGCTACACCTTC.

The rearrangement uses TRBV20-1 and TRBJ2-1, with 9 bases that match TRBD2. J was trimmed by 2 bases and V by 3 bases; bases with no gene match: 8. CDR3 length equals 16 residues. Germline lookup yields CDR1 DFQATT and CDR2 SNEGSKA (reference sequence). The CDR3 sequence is CSARSETSGPYNEQFF. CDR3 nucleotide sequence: TGCAGTGCTAGGAGCGAGACTAGCGGACCCTACAATGAGCAGTTCTTC.

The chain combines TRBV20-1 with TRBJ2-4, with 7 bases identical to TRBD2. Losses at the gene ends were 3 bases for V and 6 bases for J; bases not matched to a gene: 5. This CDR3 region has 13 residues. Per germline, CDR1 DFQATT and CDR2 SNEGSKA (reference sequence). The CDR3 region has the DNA TGCAGTGCTAGGCGGATAGCGGGAAACATTCAGTACTTC. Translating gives CSARRIAGNIQYF.

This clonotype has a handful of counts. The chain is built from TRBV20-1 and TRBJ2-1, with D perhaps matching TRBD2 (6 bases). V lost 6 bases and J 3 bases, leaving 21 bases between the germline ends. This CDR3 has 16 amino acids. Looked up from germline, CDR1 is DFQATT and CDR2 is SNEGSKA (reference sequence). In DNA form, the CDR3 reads TGCAGTGCCCCCAACCGGGACTCACGTTTCTACAATGAGCAGTTCTTC. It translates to CSAPNRDSRFYNEQFF.

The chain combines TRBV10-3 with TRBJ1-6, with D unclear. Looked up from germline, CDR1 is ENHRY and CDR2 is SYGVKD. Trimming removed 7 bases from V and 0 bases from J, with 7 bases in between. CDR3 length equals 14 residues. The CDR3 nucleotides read TGTGCCATCATGGGTAGCTCCTATAATTCACCCCTCCACTTT. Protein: CAIMGSSYNSPLHF.

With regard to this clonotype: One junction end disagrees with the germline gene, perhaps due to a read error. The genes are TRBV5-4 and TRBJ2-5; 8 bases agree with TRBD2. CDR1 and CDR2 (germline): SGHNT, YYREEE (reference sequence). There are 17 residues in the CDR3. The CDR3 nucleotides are TGCGCCAGCAGCTTGTTTGGGATTAGCGGGGCCGGGGAGACCCAGTACTTC. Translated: CASSLFGISGAGETQYF.

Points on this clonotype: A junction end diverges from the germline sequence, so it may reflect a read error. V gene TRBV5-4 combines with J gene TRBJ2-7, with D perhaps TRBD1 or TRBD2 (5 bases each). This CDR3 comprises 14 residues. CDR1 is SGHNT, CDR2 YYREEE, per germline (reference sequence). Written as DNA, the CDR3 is TGTGCCATCAGCCTGGGGGTCGAGTTGGGGGAGCAGTACTTC. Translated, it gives CAISLGVELGEQYF.

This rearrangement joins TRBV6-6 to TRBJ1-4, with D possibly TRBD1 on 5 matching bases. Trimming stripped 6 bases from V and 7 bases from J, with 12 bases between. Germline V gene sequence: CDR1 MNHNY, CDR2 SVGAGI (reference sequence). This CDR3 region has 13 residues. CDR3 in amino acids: CASSRVGSEKLFF. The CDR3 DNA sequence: TGTGCCAGCAGCAGGGTCGGGAGTGAAAAACTGTTTTTT.

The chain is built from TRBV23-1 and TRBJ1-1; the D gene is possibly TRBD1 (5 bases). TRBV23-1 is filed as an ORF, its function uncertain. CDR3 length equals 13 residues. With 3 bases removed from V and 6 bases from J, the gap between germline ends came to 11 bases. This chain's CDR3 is CASSQVKGSEAFF. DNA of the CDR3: TGCGCCAGCAGTCAGGTTAAGGGGTCTGAAGCTTTCTTT.

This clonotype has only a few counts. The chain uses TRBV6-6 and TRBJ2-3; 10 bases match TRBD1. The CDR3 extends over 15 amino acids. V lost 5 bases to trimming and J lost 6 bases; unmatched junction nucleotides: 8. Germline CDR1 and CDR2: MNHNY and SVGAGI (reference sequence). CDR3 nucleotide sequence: TGTGCCAGCAGTAAAGGGACAGGGGAGAGGGATACGCAGTATTTT. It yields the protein CASSKGTGERDTQYF.

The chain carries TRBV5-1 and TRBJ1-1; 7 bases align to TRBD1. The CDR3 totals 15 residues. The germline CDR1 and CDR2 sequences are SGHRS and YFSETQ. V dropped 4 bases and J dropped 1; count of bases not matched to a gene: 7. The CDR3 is CASSRPGTENTEAFF. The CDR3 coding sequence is TGCGCCAGCAGCCGCCCCGGGACAGAGAACACTGAAGCTTTCTTT.

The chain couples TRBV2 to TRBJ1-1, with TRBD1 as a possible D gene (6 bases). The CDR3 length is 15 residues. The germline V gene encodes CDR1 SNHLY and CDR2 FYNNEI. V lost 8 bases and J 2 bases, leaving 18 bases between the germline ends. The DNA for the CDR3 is TGTGCCAGCGGCCCCCTTGGGGGCCGAAACACTGAAGCTTTCTTT. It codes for CASGPLGGRNTEAFF.

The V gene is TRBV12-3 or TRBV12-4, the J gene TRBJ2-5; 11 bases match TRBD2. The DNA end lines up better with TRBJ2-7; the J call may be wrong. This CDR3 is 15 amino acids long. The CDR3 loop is CASTYTSGGGDEQYF. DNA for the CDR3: TGTGCCAGCACCTATACTAGCGGGGGAGGTGACGAGCAGTACTTC.

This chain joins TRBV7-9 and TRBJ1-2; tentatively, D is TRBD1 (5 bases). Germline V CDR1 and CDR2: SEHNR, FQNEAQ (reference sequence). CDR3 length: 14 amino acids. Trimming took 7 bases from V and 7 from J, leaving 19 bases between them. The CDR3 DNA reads TGTGCCAGCACCTACGGGGGGAATTATGCTGGCTACACCTTC. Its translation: CASTYGGNYAGYTF.

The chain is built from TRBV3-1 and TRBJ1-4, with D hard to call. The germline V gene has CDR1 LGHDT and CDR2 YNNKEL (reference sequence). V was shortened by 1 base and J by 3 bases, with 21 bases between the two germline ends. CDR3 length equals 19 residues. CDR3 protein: CASSQGAFWEEPANEKLFF. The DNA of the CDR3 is TGTGCCAGCAGCCAAGGTGCGTTTTGGGAAGAACCAGCTAATGAAAAACTGTTTTTT.

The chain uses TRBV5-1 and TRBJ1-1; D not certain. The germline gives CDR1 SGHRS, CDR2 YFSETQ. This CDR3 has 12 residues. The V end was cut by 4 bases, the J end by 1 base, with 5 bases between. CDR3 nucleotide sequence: TGCGCCAGCAGCAAGACGAACACTGAAGCTTTCTTT. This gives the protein CASSKTNTEAFF.

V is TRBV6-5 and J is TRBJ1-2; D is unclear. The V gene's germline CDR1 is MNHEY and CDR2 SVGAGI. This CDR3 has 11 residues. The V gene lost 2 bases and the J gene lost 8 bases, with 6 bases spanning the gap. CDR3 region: CASSYPGGYTF. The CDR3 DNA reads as TGTGCCAGCAGTTACCCCGGAGGCTACACCTTC.

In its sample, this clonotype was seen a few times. For the CDR3, the DNA is TGCGCCAGCAGCTTCAATATCAGGGATACGCAGTATTTT. Encoded protein: CASSFNIRDTQYF. V usage is TRBV5-1 and J usage is TRBJ2-3; D remains ambiguous. Germline V gene lookup returns CDR1 SGHRS and CDR2 YFSETQ. The CDR3 consists of 13 residues. Trimming pared 2 bases from V and 6 bases from J, leaving 10 bases between.

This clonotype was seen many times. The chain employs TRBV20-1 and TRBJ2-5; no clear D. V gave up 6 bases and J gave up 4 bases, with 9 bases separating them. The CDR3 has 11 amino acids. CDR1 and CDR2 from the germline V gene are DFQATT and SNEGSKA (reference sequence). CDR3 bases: TGCAGTGCCGGCTCCTTAGAGACCCAGTACTTC. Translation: CSAGSLETQYF.

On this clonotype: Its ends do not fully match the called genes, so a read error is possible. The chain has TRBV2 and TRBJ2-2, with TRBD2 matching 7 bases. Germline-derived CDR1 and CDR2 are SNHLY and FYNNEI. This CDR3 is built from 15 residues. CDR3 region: CASSGEGGFAGEQFF. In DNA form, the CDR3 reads TGTGCCAGCAGTGGGGAGGGCGGGTTTGCCGGGGAGCAGTTTTTT.

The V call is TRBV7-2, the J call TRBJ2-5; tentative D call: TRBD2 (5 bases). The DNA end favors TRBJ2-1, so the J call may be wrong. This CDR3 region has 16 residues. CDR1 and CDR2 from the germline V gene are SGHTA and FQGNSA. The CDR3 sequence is CASSLVSSEGYNEQFF. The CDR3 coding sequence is TGTGCCAGCAGCTTAGTTTCCAGTGAGGGCTACAATGAGCAGTTCTTC.

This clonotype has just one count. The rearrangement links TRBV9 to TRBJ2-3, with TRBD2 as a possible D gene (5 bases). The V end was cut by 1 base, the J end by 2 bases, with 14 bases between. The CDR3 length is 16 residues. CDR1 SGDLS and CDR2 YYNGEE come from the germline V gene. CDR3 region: CASSVSGGPYTDTQYF. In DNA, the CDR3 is TGTGCCAGCAGCGTAAGTGGAGGCCCGTACACAGATACGCAGTATTTT.

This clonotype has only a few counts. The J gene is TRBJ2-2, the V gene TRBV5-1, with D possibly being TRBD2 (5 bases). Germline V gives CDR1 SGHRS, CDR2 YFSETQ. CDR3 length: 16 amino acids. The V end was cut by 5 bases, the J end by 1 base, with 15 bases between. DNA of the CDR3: TGCGCCAGCAGGAGGGCCGTGGCGGTGAACACCGGGGAGCTGTTTTTT. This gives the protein CASRRAVAVNTGELFF. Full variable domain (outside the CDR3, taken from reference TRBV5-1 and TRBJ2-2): KAGVTQTPRYLIKTRGQQVTLSCSPISGHRSVSWYQQTPGQGLQFLFEYFSETQRNKGNFPGRFSGRQFSNSRSEMNVSTLELGDSALYLCASRRAVAVNTGELFFGEGSRLTVL.

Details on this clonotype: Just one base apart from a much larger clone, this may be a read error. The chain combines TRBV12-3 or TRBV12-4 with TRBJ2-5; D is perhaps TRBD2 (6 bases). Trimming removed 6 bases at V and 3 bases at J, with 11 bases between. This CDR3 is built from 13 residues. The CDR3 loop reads CASRRDSKETQYF. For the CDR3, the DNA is TGTGCCAGCAGACGGGACTCCAAAGAGACCCAGTACTTC.